Presented here are 31 T cell receptor beta chains from one specimen sequenced in a study of CD8+CD57+ T cells in acquired aplastic anemia. Both TCR beta VDJ combination and CDR3 sequence profiling were carried out. Genomic DNA was the template for this profiling. TCRdb processed the reads anew with MiXCR; each CDR3 protein has one entry. Among around 170,000 distinct CDR3 sequences listed, 55% to 80% were seen once. The sample comprised sorted CD4+, CD8+, or CD8+CD57+ T cells (not recorded which) from PBMCs. These receptors came from a human donor in good health.

The genes are TRBV27 and TRBJ2-3; 10 bases line up with TRBD2. With V trimmed by 11 bases and J by 1 base, 3 bases remained unmatched. This CDR3 comprises 13 residues. In germline, CDR1 is MNHEY, CDR2 SMNVEV (reference sequence). CDR3 in DNA: TGTGCCGTAGGACTAGCGGGCACAGATACGCAGTATTTT. It specifies CAVGLAGTDTQYF.

This clonotype was seen only once. The chain uses TRBV10-3 and TRBJ2-1, with 12 bases that match TRBD2. The V and J ends lost 5 bases and 1 base, in that order; junction bases with no gene match: 9. CDR1 and CDR2 from the germline V gene are ENHRY and SYGVKD. The CDR3 runs to 18 residues. CDR3 bases: TGTGCCATCAGTACTACTAGCGGGGGGACGATTTCCTACAATGAGCAGTTCTTC. This translates into CAISTTSGGTISYNEQFF.

This clonotype was observed a few times. This chain connects TRBV2 to TRBJ1-6; tentative D call: TRBD1 (6 bases). Germline V CDR1 and CDR2: SNHLY, FYNNEI. There are 15 residues in the CDR3. The V and J ends lost 6 bases and 6 bases respectively, with 15 bases between them. CDR3 sequence: CASRPEGVGNSPLHF. The CDR3 nucleotides read TGTGCCAGCAGGCCGGAGGGGGTCGGTAATTCACCCCTCCACTTT.

The table lists this clonotype with many counts. The chain has TRBV5-1 and TRBJ2-7; D gene ambiguous. Germline-derived CDR1 and CDR2 are SGHRS and YFSETQ. The CDR3 spans 17 residues. V lost 1 base, J lost 0 bases, and 17 bases lay in between. CDR3 in DNA: TGCGCCAGCAGCTTGCTTTCTCTGGCAGAAGCCTCCTACGAGCAGTACTTC. Translating it yields CASSLLSLAEASYEQYF. Full variable domain (remainder filled in from reference TRBV5-1 and TRBJ2-7): KAGVTQTPRYLIKTRGQQVTLSCSPISGHRSVSWYQQTPGQGLQFLFEYFSETQRNKGNFPGRFSGRQFSNSRSEMNVSTLELGDSALYLCASSLLSLAEASYEQYFGPGTRLTVT.

The V and J genes are TRBV6-1 and TRBJ2-5; TRBD1 aligns across 9 bases. The CDR3 covers 15 residues. CDR1 is MNHNS and CDR2 is SASEGT in the germline V gene. V gave up 7 bases and J gave up 4 bases; unmatched junction bases: 10. The CDR3 spells CASIQQGAEAETQYF. The CDR3 DNA reads as TGTGCCAGCATCCAACAGGGGGCTGAGGCAGAGACCCAGTACTTC.

Ten or more counts support this clonotype. This chain links TRBV6-1 with TRBJ1-1; D uncertain. V gave up 2 bases and J gave up 6 bases, with 1 base separating them. The germline V gene encodes CDR1 MNHNS and CDR2 SASEGT. The CDR3 runs to 10 residues. The CDR3 spells CASSEPEAFF. The CDR3 coding sequence is TGTGCCAGCAGTGAACCTGAAGCTTTCTTT.

The chain employs TRBV10-3 and TRBJ2-7; D is unclear. The V and J ends lost 2 bases and 3 bases respectively, with 5 bases between them. Germline V gene lookup returns CDR1 ENHRY and CDR2 SYGVKD. The CDR3 totals 12 residues. Here the CDR3 reads CAISETNYEQYF. The CDR3 nucleotides are TGTGCCATCAGTGAGACGAACTACGAGCAGTACTTC.

This rearrangement joins TRBV9 to TRBJ2-7; TRBD1 matches 9 bases. Germline trimming cut 0 bases from V and 1 base from J; bases unmatched to any gene: 5. CDR3 size: 16 residues. Germline loops: CDR1 SGDLS, CDR2 YYNGEE. The CDR3 coding sequence is TGTGCCAGCAGCGTAGCGGCCGGGACAGGGTCCTACGAGCAGTACTTC. Translated: CASSVAAGTGSYEQYF.

As to this clonotype: A much larger clone is a single base away; this may be a read error. The rearrangement links TRBV4-2 to TRBJ2-1; 8 bases map to TRBD2. The CDR3 has 15 residues. The germline V gene encodes CDR1 LGHNA and CDR2 YNFKEQ. V shed 1 base and J 5 bases; nucleotides not matched to a gene: 4. CDR3 coding DNA: TGTGCCAGCAGCCAAGCGGGAGGGCCTAACAATGAGCAGTTCTTC. Encoded protein: CASSQAGGPNNEQFF.

This clonotype was counted once. V is TRBV14 and J is TRBJ2-2, with D unresolved. Per the germline V gene, CDR1 is SGHDN and CDR2 is FVKESK. This CDR3 is 16 amino acids long. V was shortened by 4 bases and J by 0 bases, with 12 bases between the two germline ends. CDR3 in DNA: TGTGCCAGCAGCCCCTTTATGATAGCGAACACCGGGGAGCTGTTTTTT. Translating gives CASSPFMIANTGELFF.

This clonotype showed up just once. This chain connects TRBV24-1 to TRBJ2-3; no firm D call. Trimming pared 4 bases from V and 3 bases from J, leaving 16 bases between. The CDR3 runs 16 residues. Germline-derived CDR1 and CDR2 are KGHDR and SFDVKD. CDR3 loop: CATSDRRKETTDTQYF. The CDR3 DNA sequence: TGTGCCACCAGTGACAGACGGAAGGAAACTACAGATACGCAGTATTTT.

This clonotype has a single count. The genes are TRBV2 and TRBJ1-5; D ambiguous. Germline CDR1 is SNHLY and CDR2 is FYNNEI. Deletions cut 7 bases from V and 4 bases from J, with 17 bases between. This CDR3 comprises 15 residues. The CDR3: CASTAMKNRNQPQHF. The CDR3 bases are TGTGCCAGCACGGCTATGAAGAACAGAAATCAGCCCCAGCATTTT.

The chain links TRBV14 to TRBJ1-6; D gene ambiguous. This CDR3 region has 12 residues. Per germline, CDR1 SGHDN and CDR2 FVKESK. V lost 8 bases to trimming and J lost 10 bases, with 12 bases between them. CDR3 region: CASGETDSPLHF. As DNA, the CDR3 is TGTGCCAGCGGAGAAACGGACTCACCCCTCCACTTT.

The chain uses TRBV7-4 and TRBJ1-6; no clear D. Per germline, CDR1 SGHVT and CDR2 SQSDAQ. V dropped 5 bases and J dropped 8 bases, with 16 bases sitting between them. The CDR3 is 15 amino acids. Here the CDR3 reads CASSVEPLRDSPLHF. CDR3 coding DNA: TGTGCCAGCAGCGTAGAACCGCTCCGGGATTCACCCCTCCACTTT.

The rearrangement joins TRBV2 to TRBJ1-6, with 7 bases aligning to TRBD1. The CDR3 totals 15 residues. The germline CDR1 and CDR2 sequences are SNHLY and FYNNEI. Unmatched junction bases numbered 4, after V lost 1 base and J lost 7 bases. Here the CDR3 DNA reads TGTGCCAGCAGTGAAGAGGCAGGGGGGAATTCACCCCTCCACTTT. Protein product: CASSEEAGGNSPLHF.

The chain links TRBV19 to TRBJ1-3; D uncertain. The CDR3 is 15 amino acids. The germline V and J ends were trimmed by 3 bases and 0 bases, with 9 bases remaining between them. The germline CDR1 and CDR2 sequences are LNHDA and SQIVND (reference sequence). The CDR3 sequence is CASSMSTFSGNTIYF. For the CDR3, the DNA is TGTGCCAGTAGTATGTCGACATTCTCTGGAAACACCATATATTTT.

Details on this clonotype: A read error may produce the germline difference seen at one junction end. The gene calls are TRBV20-1 and TRBJ2-2; D possibly uses TRBD1 or TRBD2 (6 bases each). This CDR3 contains 14 residues. Germline CDR1 and CDR2: DFQATT and SNEGSKA (reference sequence). This CDR3 is CSAAGHWNTGELIF. Here the CDR3 DNA reads TGCAGTGCCGCGGGACACTGGAACACCGGGGAGCTGATTTTT.

For this clonotype: A much larger clone differs by one base, so this may be a read error. This rearrangement joins TRBV2 to TRBJ2-2; D perhaps matches TRBD1 (6 bases). The CDR3 has 15 residues. Germline CDR1 is SNHLY and CDR2 is FYNNEI. The CDR3 spells CASSQELAGVRELLF. For the CDR3, the DNA is TGCGCCAGCAGCCAAGAACTGGCAGGGGTCAGGGAGCTGCTTTTT. The whole variable domain, remainder taken from reference TRBV2 and TRBJ2-2, is EPEVTQTPSHQVTQMGQEVILRCVPISNHLYFYWYRQILGQKVEFLVSFYNNEISEKSEIFDDQFSVERPDGSNFTLKIRSTKLEDSAMYFCASSQELAGVRELLFGEGSRLTVL.

The rearrangement links TRBV20-1 to TRBJ1-2, with D possibly being TRBD1 (6 bases). Germline V CDR1 and CDR2: DFQATT, SNEGSKA (reference sequence). Trimming stripped 2 bases from V and 4 bases from J, with 11 bases between. This CDR3 has 13 residues. The chain's CDR3 is CSARKGHGYGYTF. Written as DNA, the CDR3 is TGCAGTGCTAGAAAGGGACACGGCTATGGCTACACCTTC.

The chain employs TRBV24-1 and TRBJ1-5; no clear D gene. This CDR3 has 13 residues. The V gene's germline CDR1 is KGHDR and CDR2 SFDVKD. Between the trimmed V and J ends, which lost 4 bases and 3 bases, there was a span of 6 bases. CDR3 in amino acids: CATSELDNQPQHF. DNA for the CDR3: TGTGCCACCAGTGAACTTGACAATCAGCCCCAGCATTTT.

This sequence joins TRBV29-1 and TRBJ2-5; D might be TRBD2 (5 bases). The CDR3 runs 12 residues. CDR1 SQVTM and CDR2 ANQGSEA come from the germline V gene. Trimming removed 6 bases at V and 0 bases at J, with 8 bases between. CDR3 DNA sequence: TGCAGCGTGACTACCTACCAAGAGACCCAGTACTTC. Translation: CSVTTYQETQYF.

Details on this clonotype: The CDR3 end shows no conserved phenylalanine or tryptophan, and so a read error is likely. The chain is built from TRBV20-1 and TRBJ1-5; no definite D call. The CDR3 totals 12 residues. Germline CDR1 and CDR2: DFQATT and SNEGSKA (reference sequence). This CDR3 reads CRSNDSNQPQHL. CDR3 bases: TGCAGGTCGAACGATAGCAATCAGCCCCAGCATCTT.

V gene TRBV7-3 combines with J gene TRBJ2-7, with a tentative D call TRBD2 (5 bases). This CDR3 comprises 15 residues. CDR1 is SGHTA and CDR2 is FQGTGA in the germline V gene. Trimming left V 2 bases short and J 2 bases short, with 13 bases between. The CDR3 nucleotides read TGTGCCAGCAGCTTAGCGGGCGGATTGGCCTACGAGCAGTACTTC. This translates into CASSLAGGLAYEQYF.

The rearrangement joins TRBV24-1 to TRBJ2-5, with D perhaps matching TRBD1 (6 bases). Deletions cut 3 bases from V and 2 bases from J, with 12 bases between. Germline V gene sequence: CDR1 KGHDR, CDR2 SFDVKD. The CDR3 spans 15 residues. CDR3 region: CATSDAGQGQETQYF. The CDR3 DNA is TGTGCCACCAGTGATGCAGGGCAGGGGCAAGAGACCCAGTACTTC.

In this sample, this clonotype turned up a few times. This chain joins TRBV2 and TRBJ2-7, with a weak D call TRBD2 (7 bases). Trimming shortened V by 1 base and J by 5 bases, and 18 bases separated the two germline ends. From germline, CDR1 is SNHLY and CDR2 FYNNEI. This CDR3 is 16 amino acids long. CDR3 nucleotide sequence: TGTGCCAGCAGTGAAGTCTGGGGGGGCTCGGATGACGAGCAGTACTTC. Encoded protein: CASSEVWGGSDDEQYF.

The genes are TRBV19 and TRBJ2-6; 9 bases agree with TRBD1. V was clipped by 4 bases and J by 1 base; unmatched bases: 5. The CDR3 is 17 residues long. The germline V gene has CDR1 LNHDA and CDR2 SQIVND (reference sequence). CDR3 bases: TGTGCCAGTAGTACCGGGACAGGGAGATCTGGGGCCAACGTCCTGACTTTC. Protein sequence: CASSTGTGRSGANVLTF.

This clonotype occurred once. The chain uses TRBV7-8 and TRBJ1-1; no reliable D call. The germline V gene encodes CDR1 SGHVS and CDR2 FQNEAQ. CDR3 length: 14 amino acids. Trimming removed 2 bases at V and 1 base at J, with 8 bases between. CDR3 region: CASSLLGRNTEAFF. CDR3 nucleotide sequence: TGTGCCAGCAGCTTACTTGGACGGAACACTGAAGCTTTCTTT.

This clonotype was found a few times. This chain joins TRBV19 and TRBJ2-1, with unresolved D. Germline CDR1 and CDR2: LNHDA and SQIVND (reference sequence). The CDR3 extends over 17 amino acids. V lost 3 bases to trimming and J lost 2 bases, with 17 bases between them. CDR3 bases: TGTGCCAGTAGTATGGGTGGGCCCAAGGAGACCTACAATGAGCAGTTCTTC. Amino acids: CASSMGGPKETYNEQFF.

The chain couples TRBV10-3 to TRBJ1-2; D not certain. Per the germline V gene, CDR1 is ENHRY and CDR2 is SYGVKD. This CDR3 has 13 residues. The ends were cut back, 3 bases at V and 2 bases at J, with 7 bases in the middle. The CDR3, as DNA: TGTGCCATCAGTGAAGGTACAAACTATGGCTACACCTTC. Its protein product is CAISEGTNYGYTF.

The rearrangement joins TRBV7-2 to TRBJ2-1, with no clear D. Trimming stripped 1 base from V and 2 bases from J, with 15 bases between. The CDR3 covers 17 residues. Germline V gives CDR1 SGHTA, CDR2 FQGNSA. The CDR3 reads CASSLEPPRFPYNEQFF. The CDR3 DNA reads as TGTGCCAGCAGCTTAGAACCACCTAGGTTCCCCTACAATGAGCAGTTCTTC.

The V and J genes are TRBV15 and TRBJ2-2, with 9 nucleotides matching TRBD1. Germline CDR1 LNHNV, CDR2 YYDKDF (reference sequence). CDR3 length: 16 residues. The V and J ends lost 1 base and 3 bases, in that order; junction bases with no gene match: 3. The chain's CDR3 is CATSRVRTGDTGELFF. The CDR3 DNA reads TGTGCCACCAGCAGAGTTCGGACAGGGGACACCGGGGAGCTGTTTTTT. Full variable domain (missing parts from reference TRBV15 and TRBJ2-2): DAMVIQNPRYQVTQFGKPVTLSCSQTLNHNVMYWYQQKSSQAPKLLFHYYDKDFNNEADTPDNFQSRRPNTSFCFLDIRSPGLGDTAMYLCATSRVRTGDTGELFFGEGSRLTVL.